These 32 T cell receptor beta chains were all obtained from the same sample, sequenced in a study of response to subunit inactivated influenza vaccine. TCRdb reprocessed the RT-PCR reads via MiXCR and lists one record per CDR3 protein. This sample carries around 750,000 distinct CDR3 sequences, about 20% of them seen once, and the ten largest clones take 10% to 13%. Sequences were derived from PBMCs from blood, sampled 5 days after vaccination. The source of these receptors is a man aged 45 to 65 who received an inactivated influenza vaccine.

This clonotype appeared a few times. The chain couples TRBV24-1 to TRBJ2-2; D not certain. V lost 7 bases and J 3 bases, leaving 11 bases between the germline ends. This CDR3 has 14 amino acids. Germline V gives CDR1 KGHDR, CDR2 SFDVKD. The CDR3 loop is CATSGETHTGELFF. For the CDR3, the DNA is TGTGCCACCAGCGGTGAAACCCACACCGGGGAGCTGTTTTTT.

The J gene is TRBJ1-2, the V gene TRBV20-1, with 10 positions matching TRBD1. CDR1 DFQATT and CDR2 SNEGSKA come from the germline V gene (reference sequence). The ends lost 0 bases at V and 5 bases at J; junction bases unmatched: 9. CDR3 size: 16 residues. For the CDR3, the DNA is TGCAGTGCTAGAGAAACCGGGACAGGGGTACTTTATGGCTACACCTTC. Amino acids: CSARETGTGVLYGYTF.

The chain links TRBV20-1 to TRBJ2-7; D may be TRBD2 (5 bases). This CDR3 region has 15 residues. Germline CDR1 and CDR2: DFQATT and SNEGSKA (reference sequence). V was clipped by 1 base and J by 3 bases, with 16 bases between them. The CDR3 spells CSARANGDGYYEQYF. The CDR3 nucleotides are TGCAGTGCTAGAGCGAACGGGGATGGGTACTACGAGCAGTACTTC.

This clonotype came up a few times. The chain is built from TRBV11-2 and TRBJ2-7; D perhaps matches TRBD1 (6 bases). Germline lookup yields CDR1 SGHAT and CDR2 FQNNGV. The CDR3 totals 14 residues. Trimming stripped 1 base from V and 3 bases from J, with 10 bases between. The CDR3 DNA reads TGTGCCAGCAGCTTAGTCAGGGGCGACTACGAGCAGTACTTC. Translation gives CASSLVRGDYEQYF.

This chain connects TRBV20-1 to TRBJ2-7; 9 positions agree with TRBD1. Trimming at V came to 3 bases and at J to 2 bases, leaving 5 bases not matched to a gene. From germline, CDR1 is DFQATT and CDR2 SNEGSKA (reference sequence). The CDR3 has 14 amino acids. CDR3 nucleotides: TGCAGTGCTAGTGGGACAGGGATAACCTACGAGCAGTACTTC. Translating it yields CSASGTGITYEQYF.

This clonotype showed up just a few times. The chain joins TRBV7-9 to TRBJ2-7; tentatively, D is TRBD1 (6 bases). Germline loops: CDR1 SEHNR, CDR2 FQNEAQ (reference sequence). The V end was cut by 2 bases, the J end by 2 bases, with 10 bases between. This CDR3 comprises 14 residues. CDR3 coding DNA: TGTGCCAGCAGCTTAACACAGGGCCCCTACGAGCAGTACTTC. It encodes CASSLTQGPYEQYF.

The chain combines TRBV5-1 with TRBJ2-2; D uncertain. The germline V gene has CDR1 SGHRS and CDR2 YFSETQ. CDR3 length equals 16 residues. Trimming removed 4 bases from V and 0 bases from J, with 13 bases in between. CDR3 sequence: CASSPNSIPNTGELFF. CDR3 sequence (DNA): TGCGCCAGCAGCCCAAACAGTATCCCGAACACCGGGGAGCTGTTTTTT.

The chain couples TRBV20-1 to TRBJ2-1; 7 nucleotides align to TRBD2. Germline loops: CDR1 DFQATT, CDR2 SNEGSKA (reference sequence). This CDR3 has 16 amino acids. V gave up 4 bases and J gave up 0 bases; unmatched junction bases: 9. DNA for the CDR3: TGCAGTGCTACCGAACAAGCGGGACGCTCCTACAATGAGCAGTTCTTC. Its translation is CSATEQAGRSYNEQFF.

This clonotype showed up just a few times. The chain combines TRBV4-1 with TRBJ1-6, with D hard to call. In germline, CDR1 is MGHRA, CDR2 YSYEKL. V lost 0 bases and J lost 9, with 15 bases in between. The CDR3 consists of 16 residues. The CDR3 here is CASSQDPLPLGSPLHF. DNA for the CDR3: TGCGCCAGCAGCCAAGACCCTTTGCCCTTAGGTTCACCCCTCCACTTT.

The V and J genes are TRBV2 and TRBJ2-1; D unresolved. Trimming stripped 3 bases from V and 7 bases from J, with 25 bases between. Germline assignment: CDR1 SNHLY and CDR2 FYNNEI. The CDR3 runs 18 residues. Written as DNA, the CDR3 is TGTGCCAGCAGTGAGTTCAGCTTCCAGTTATCTGGTCGGAATGAGCAGTTCTTC. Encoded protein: CASSEFSFQLSGRNEQFF.

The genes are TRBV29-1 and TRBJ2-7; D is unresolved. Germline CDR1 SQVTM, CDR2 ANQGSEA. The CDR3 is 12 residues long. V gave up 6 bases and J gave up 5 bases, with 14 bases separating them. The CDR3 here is CSVSDQAHEQYF. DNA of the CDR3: TGCAGCGTCTCTGACCAGGCCCACGAGCAGTACTTC.

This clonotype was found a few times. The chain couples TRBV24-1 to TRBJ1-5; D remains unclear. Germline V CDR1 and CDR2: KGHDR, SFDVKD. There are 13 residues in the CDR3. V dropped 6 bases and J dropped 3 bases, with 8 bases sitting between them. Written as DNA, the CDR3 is TGTGCCACCAGTAACTGGGACAATCAGCCCCAGCATTTT. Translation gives CATSNWDNQPQHF.

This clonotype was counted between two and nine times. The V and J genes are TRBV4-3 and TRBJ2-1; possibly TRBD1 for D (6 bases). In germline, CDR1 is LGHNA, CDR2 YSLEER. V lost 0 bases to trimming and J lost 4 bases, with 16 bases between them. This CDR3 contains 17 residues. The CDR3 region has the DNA TGCGCCAGCAGCCAAGAATGGACCCGGGGACAATACAATGAGCAGTTCTTC. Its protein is CASSQEWTRGQYNEQFF.

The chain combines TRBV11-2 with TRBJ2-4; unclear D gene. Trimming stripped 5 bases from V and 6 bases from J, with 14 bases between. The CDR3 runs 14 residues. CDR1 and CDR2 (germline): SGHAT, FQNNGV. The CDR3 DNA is TGTGCCAGCAGCGCCGACATCTCTGGAAACATTCAGTACTTC. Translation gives CASSADISGNIQYF.

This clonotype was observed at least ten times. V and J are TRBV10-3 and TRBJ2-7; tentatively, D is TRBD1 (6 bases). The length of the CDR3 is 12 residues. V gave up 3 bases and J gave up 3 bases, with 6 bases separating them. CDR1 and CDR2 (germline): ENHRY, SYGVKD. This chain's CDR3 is CAISDRGYEQYF. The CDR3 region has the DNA TGTGCCATCAGTGACAGGGGCTACGAGCAGTACTTC.

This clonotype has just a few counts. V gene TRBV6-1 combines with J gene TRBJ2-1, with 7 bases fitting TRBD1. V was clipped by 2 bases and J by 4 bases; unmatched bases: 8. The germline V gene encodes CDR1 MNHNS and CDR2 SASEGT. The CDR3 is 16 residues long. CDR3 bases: TGTGCCAGCAGTGAAAGACCGGGACAGCTATACAATGAGCAGTTCTTC. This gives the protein CASSERPGQLYNEQFF.

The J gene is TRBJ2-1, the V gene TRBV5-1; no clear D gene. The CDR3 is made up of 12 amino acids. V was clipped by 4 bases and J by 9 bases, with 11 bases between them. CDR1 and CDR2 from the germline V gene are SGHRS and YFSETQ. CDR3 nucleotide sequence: TGCGCCAGCAGCCTAGGGTCCATTGAGCAGTTCTTC. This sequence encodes CASSLGSIEQFF.

The CDR3 nucleotides are TGTGCCAGCCGTGTGGGGGAACGCACAGATACGCAGTATTTT. This codes for CASRVGERTDTQYF. The chain uses TRBV28 and TRBJ2-3; TRBD1 or TRBD2 may be the D gene (5 bases each). The CDR3 is made up of 14 amino acids. Germline loops: CDR1 MDHEN, CDR2 SYDVKM. Trimming shortened V by 8 bases and J by 1 base, and 13 bases separated the two germline ends.

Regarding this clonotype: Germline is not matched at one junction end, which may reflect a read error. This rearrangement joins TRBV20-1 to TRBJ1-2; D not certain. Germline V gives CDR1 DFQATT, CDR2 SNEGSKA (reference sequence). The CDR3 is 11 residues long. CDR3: CSARDGPQEGF. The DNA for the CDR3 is TGCAGTGCTAGAGATGGTCCTCAGGAGGGCTTC.

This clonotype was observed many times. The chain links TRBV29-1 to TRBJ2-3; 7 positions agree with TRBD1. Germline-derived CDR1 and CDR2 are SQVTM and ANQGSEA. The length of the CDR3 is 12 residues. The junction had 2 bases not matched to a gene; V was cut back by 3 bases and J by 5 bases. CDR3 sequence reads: CSVDYRGDTQYF. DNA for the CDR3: TGCAGCGTTGATTACAGGGGAGATACGCAGTATTTT.

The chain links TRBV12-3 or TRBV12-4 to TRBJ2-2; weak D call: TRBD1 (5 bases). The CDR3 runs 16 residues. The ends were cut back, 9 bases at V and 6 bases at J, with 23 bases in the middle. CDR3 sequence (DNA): TGTGCCAGTAACGGCTTGGGGCAGGGTAAACCCGGGGAGCTGTTTTTT. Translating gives CASNGLGQGKPGELFF.

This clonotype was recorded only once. CDR3 in amino acids: CASSSSGQPQHF. For the CDR3, the DNA is TGTGCCAGCAGCTCAAGCGGGCAGCCCCAGCATTTT. The rearrangement joins TRBV6-1 to TRBJ1-5; D ambiguous. CDR3 size: 12 residues. Trimming stripped 6 bases from V and 7 bases from J, with 10 bases between. Looked up from germline, CDR1 is MNHNS and CDR2 is SASEGT.

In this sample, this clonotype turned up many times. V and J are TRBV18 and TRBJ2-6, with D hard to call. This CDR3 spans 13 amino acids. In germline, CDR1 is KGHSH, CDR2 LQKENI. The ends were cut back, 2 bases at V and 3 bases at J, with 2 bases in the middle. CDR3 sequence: CASSPGGANVLTF. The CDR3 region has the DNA TGTGCCAGCTCACCAGGTGGGGCCAACGTCCTGACTTTC.

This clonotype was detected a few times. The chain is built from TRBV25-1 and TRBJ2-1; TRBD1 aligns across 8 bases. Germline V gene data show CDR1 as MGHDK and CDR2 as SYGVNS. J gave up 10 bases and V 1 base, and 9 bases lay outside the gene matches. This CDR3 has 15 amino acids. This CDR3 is CASSEFGQGKREQFF. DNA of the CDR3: TGTGCCAGCAGTGAATTCGGACAGGGTAAGAGGGAGCAGTTCTTC.

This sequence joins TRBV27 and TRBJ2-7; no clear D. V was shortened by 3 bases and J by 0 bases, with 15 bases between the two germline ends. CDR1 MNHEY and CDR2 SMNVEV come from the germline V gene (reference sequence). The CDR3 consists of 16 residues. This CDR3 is CASSFRETASSYEQYF. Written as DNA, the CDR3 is TGTGCCAGCAGTTTTAGAGAGACCGCAAGCTCCTACGAGCAGTACTTC.

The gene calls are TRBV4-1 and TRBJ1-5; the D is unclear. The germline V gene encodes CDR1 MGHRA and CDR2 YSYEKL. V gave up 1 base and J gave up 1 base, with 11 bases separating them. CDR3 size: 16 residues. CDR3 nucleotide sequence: TGCGCCAGCAGCCAAGGGCTACTTGGAAGCAATCAGCCCCAGCATTTT. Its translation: CASSQGLLGSNQPQHF.

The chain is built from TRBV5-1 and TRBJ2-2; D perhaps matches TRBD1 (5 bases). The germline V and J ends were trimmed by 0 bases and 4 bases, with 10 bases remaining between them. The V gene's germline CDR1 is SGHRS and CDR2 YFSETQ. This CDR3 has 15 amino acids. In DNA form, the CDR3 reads TGCGCCAGCAGCTTGGAGGACACCCCCACCGGGGAGCTGTTTTTT. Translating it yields CASSLEDTPTGELFF.

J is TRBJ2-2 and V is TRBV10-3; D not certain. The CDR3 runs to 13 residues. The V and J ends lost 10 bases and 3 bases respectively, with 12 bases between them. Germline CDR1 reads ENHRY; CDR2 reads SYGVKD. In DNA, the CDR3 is TGTGCCACACAGACCGAATACACCGGGGAGCTGTTTTTT. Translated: CATQTEYTGELFF.

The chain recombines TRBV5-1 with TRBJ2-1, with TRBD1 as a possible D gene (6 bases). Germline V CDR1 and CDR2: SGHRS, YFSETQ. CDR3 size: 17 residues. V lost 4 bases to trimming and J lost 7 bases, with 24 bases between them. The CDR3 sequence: CASSHGQPVRSGNEQFF. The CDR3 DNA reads TGCGCCAGCAGCCATGGACAGCCCGTACGTTCAGGTAATGAGCAGTTCTTC.

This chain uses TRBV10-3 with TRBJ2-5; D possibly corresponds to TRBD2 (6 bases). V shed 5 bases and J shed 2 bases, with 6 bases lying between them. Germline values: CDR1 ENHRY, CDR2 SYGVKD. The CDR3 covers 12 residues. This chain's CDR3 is CAISRGQETQYF. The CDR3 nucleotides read TGTGCCATCAGTCGGGGGCAAGAGACCCAGTACTTC.

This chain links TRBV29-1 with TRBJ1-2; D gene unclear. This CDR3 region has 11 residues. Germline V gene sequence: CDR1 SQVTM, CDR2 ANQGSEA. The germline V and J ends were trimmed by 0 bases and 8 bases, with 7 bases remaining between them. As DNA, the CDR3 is TGCAGCGTTGAAGATCCGGGGGGCTACACCTTC. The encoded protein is CSVEDPGGYTF.

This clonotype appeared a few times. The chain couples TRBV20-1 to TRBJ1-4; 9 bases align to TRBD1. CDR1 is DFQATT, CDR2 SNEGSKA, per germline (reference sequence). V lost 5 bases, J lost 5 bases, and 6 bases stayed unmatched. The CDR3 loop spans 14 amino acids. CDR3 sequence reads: CSAAGGQGNEKLFF. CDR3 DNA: TGCAGTGCTGCCGGGGGACAGGGCAATGAAAAACTGTTTTTT.